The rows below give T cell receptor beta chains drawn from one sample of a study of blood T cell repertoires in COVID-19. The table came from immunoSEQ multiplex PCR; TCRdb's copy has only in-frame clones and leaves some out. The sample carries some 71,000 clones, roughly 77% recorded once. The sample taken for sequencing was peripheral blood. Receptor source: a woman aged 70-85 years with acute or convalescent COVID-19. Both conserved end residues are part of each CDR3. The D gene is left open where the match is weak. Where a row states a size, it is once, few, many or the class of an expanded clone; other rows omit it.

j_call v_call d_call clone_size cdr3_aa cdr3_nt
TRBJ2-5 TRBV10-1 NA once CASISFPSSGETQYF TGCGCCAGCATTTCATTTCCCAGCTCGGGGGAGACCCAGTACTTC
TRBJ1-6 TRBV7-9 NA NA CASSLVVVGSSPLHF TGTGCCAGCAGCTTAGTCGTGGTGGGCAGTTCACCCCTCCACTTT
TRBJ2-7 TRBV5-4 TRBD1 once CASSPRDRVSYEQYF TGTGCCAGCAGCCCCCGGGACAGGGTCTCCTACGAGCAGTACTTC
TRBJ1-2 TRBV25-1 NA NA CASSEVSLYGYTF TGTGCCAGCAGTGAGGTCAGTCTCTATGGCTACACCTTC
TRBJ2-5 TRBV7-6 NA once CASSPRTVQETQYF TGTGCCAGCAGTCCGCGGACAGTTCAAGAGACCCAGTACTTC
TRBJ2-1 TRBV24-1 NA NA CATSDLISEGGSYNEQFF TGTGCCACCAGTGATTTGATCTCCGAAGGAGGCTCCTACAATGAGCAGTTCTTC
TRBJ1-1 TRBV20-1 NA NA CSASEPSGGAGEAFF TGCAGTGCTAGTGAACCCTCCGGGGGTGCTGGTGAAGCTTTCTTT
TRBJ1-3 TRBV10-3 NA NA CAISSTGRPSGNTIYF TGTGCCATCAGCTCCACCGGGAGGCCTTCTGGAAACACCATATATTTT
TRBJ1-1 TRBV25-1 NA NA CASSGVGGTEAFF TGTGCCAGCAGTGGGGTCGGCGGCACTGAAGCTTTCTTT
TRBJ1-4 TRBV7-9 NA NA CASSPLNEKLFF TGTGCCAGCAGCCCACTAAATGAAAAACTGTTTTTT
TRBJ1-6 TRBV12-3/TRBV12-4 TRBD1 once CASGSTGASPLHF TGTGCCAGCGGTAGTACAGGGGCTTCACCCCTCCACTTT
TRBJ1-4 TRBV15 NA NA CATSTPGTTNEKLFF TGTGCCACCAGCACACCGGGGACAACTAATGAAAAACTGTTTTTT
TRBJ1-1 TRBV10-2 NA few CASSESLWGGAAFF TGCGCCAGCAGTGAGTCCTTATGGGGGGGCGCCGCTTTCTTT
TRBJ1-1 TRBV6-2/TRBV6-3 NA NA CASSYSQGVFRTEAFF TGTGCCAGCAGTTACTCCCAAGGGGTCTTTAGGACTGAAGCTTTCTTT
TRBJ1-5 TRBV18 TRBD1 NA CASSGTGAHQPQHF TGTGCCAGCTCCGGGACAGGGGCGCATCAGCCCCAGCATTTT
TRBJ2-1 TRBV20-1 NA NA CSASNLGPQFF TGCAGTGCTAGCAATCTGGGGCCTCAGTTCTTC
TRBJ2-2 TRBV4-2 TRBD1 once CASSQEQGARGSTGELFF TGTGCCAGCAGCCAAGAACAGGGGGCTCGCGGGTCGACCGGGGAGCTGTTTTTT
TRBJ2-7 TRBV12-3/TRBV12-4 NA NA CASSPTGFNEQYF TGTGCCAGCAGCCCGACAGGTTTCAACGAGCAGTACTTC
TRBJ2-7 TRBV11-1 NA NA CASSLAAPTYEQYF TGTGCCAGCAGCTTAGCGGCCCCCACCTACGAGCAGTACTTC
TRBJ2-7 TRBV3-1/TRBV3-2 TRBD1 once CASSLPGQVAEQYF TGTGCCAGCAGCCTCCCGGGACAGGTGGCTGAGCAGTACTTC
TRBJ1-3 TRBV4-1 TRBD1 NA CASSQTQGAVGNTIYF TGCGCCAGCAGCCAGACACAGGGGGCTGTGGGAAACACCATATATTTT
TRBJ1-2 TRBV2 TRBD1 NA CARGQYYGYTF TGTGCCAGGGGACAGTACTATGGCTACACCTTC
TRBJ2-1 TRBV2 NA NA CASITGTYNEQFF TGTGCCAGCATTACAGGTACCTACAATGAGCAGTTCTTC
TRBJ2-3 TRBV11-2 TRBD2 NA CASSPSGGSTDTQYF TGTGCCAGCAGCCCTAGCGGGGGGAGCACAGATACGCAGTATTTT
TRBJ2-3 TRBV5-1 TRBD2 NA CASSPPGTSGGTDTQYF TGCGCCAGCAGCCCTCCCGGGACTAGCGGGGGCACAGATACGCAGTATTTT
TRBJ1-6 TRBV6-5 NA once CASSYFGGVDGSPLHF TGTGCCAGCAGTTACTTCGGAGGGGTGGATGGTTCACCCCTCCACTTT
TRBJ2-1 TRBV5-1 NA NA CASSLVAAGDNEQFF TGCGCCAGCAGCTTGGTGGCGGCAGGGGACAATGAGCAGTTCTTC
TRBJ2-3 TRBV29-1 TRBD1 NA CSVEGAGGGTDTQYF TGCAGCGTTGAGGGGGCAGGGGGTGGCACAGATACGCAGTATTTT